This T cell receptor (beta chain) was found in a study of T cell responses to AZD1222 COVID-19 vaccine. Study details: Pooling of second doses given at about 4 or about 12 weeks was done.

Measured with immunoSEQ multiplex PCR; TCRdb has only the in-frame clones, and not every one. This sample has 100,000 or so clones, with 88% found just once. This clone has more than one count but fewer than ten. The antigen is unknown. Whole-study results and caveats: White British donors predominated, females outnumbered males, and clonal diversity was possibly underestimated. Among spike-specific TCRs, nearly half reportedly target unmutated variant regions. Researchers took repertoire samples only after the peak T cell response had come.

The receptor comes from an adult in good health. Material: peripheral blood, obtained on day 0 of AZD1222 vaccination.

CDR3 sequence: CSVEDDYLNYGYTF. In nucleotides, the CDR3 is TGCAGCGTTGAAGATGATTATCTTAACTATGGCTACACCTTC. The chain links TRBV29-1 to TRBJ1-2; D ambiguous. The CDR3 contains 14 residues. In germline, CDR1 is SQVTM, CDR2 ANQGSEA. V lost 0 bases and J lost 1, with 9 bases in between.